This T cell receptor beta chain was sequenced for a study of OX40 agonist ivuxolimab in advanced cancers. TCRdb's copy holds only in-frame clones and misses some; the assay was immunoSEQ multiplex PCR. The sample has 65,000 to 95,000 clones; 90% are singletons. At cycle 4 day 1, cycle 7 day 1, and baseline, blood was sampled. Germline V gene sequence: CDR1 SNHLY, CDR2 FYNNEI. Trimming took 8 bases from V and 2 from J, leaving 13 bases between them. This CDR3 region has 15 residues. The sequence was obtained from an adult with an advanced solid tumor such as melanoma, head and neck, liver or kidney cancer. The gene calls are TRBV2 and TRBJ1-6; unclear D gene. Sample: CD4+ or CD8+ T cells sorted from blood, taken in a trial of the OX40 agonist ivuxolimab. CDR3 loop: CASEWVGTYNSPLHF. CDR3 nucleotides: TGTGCCAGCGAATGGGTAGGGACCTATAATTCACCCCTCCACTTT.